The 23 T cell receptor beta chains in this list originate from one sample, sequenced in a study of shared clonotypes between healthy human individuals. Profiling relied on immunoSEQ multiplex PCR, and the TCRdb table lists in-frame clones only, not all of them. The profile shows roughly 2.1 million clones, under 95% of them singletons. Terminally differentiated effector memory CD45RA+ cells were excluded from the naive CD8 cells, which were CD45RO-negative and positively selected for CCR7. Source material: naive CD8+ T cells from PBMCs. Every receptor here comes from a man between 18 and 35 years old in good health. Some clones in this sample may be carry-over from other donors' samples.

This chain joins TRBV27 and TRBJ2-7; 8 bases agree with TRBD1. From germline, CDR1 is MNHEY and CDR2 SMNVEV (reference sequence). CDR3 size: 15 residues. Unmatched junction bases numbered 12, after V lost 2 bases and J lost 9 bases. The CDR3: CASSLRQGAPTPQYF. The DNA of the CDR3 is TGTGCCAGCAGTTTAAGGCAGGGGGCGCCTACGCCGCAGTACTTC.

This chain uses TRBV28 with TRBJ2-5, with 12 nucleotides matching TRBD2. The CDR3 extends over 17 amino acids. Germline lookup yields CDR1 MDHEN and CDR2 SYDVKM. Losses at the gene ends were 4 bases for V and 4 bases for J; bases not matched to a gene: 10. The CDR3 reads CASSWGRLAGDRETQYF. The DNA of the CDR3 is TGTGCCAGCAGTTGGGGTCGACTAGCGGGAGACAGAGAGACCCAGTACTTC. The variable domain in full, completed from reference TRBV28 and TRBJ2-5, reads DVKVTQSSRYLVKRTGEKVFLECVQDMDHENMFWYRQDPGLGLRLIYFSYDVKMKEKGDIPEGYSVSREKKERFSLILESASTNQTSMYLCASSWGRLAGDRETQYFGPGTRLLVL.

The rearrangement uses TRBV27 and TRBJ2-6; D gene unclear. The CDR3 has 16 amino acids. Trimming pared 4 bases from V and 0 bases from J, leaving 10 bases between. Germline V gene data show CDR1 as MNHEY and CDR2 as SMNVEV (reference sequence). The CDR3 region is CASSSVWNSGANVLTF. CDR3 nucleotide sequence: TGTGCCAGCAGTTCGGTGTGGAACTCTGGGGCCAACGTCCTGACTTTC.

The chain uses TRBV6-1 and TRBJ2-7; 7 bases align to TRBD1. Per the germline V gene, CDR1 is MNHNS and CDR2 is SASEGT. The CDR3 spans 15 residues. Trimming took 6 bases from V and 3 from J; bases not matched to a gene: 11. The CDR3, as DNA: TGTGCCAGCAGCGAGTGGACAGGAATTATCTACGAGCAGTACTTC. It is translated as CASSEWTGIIYEQYF.

This chain links TRBV15 with TRBJ2-5; 11 nucleotides align to TRBD1. J was trimmed by 5 bases and V by 2 bases; bases with no gene match: 7. CDR3 length equals 16 residues. CDR1 LNHNV and CDR2 YYDKDF come from the germline V gene (reference sequence). CDR3 nucleotides: TGTGCCACCAGCAGATACCCGGGACAGGGGGGGGAGACCCAGTACTTC. Its translation: CATSRYPGQGGETQYF.

The genes are TRBV5-6 and TRBJ2-1; a possible D gene is TRBD2 (6 bases). Trimming pared 4 bases from V and 3 bases from J, leaving 20 bases between. From germline, CDR1 is SGHDT and CDR2 YYEEEE. The CDR3 length is 17 residues. This chain's CDR3 is CASSTDLGGGNYNEQFF. The CDR3 region has the DNA TGTGCCAGCAGCACGGACCTCGGGGGAGGAAACTACAATGAGCAGTTCTTC.

On this clone itself: Distinct nucleotide sequences in the sample also encode this CDR3. CDR3 residues: CASSLWGEKLFF. For the CDR3, the DNA is TGTGCCAGCAGCCTCTGGGGAGAAAAACTGTTTTTT. This rearrangement joins TRBV7-9 to TRBJ1-4; D is unresolved. Trimming removed 5 bases at V and 8 bases at J, with 9 bases between. The CDR3 spans 12 residues. Per germline, CDR1 SEHNR and CDR2 FQNEAQ (reference sequence).

This chain connects TRBV21-1 to TRBJ1-5; the table's D call TRBD1 went unverified against the DNA. TRBV21-1 is a recognized pseudogene. CDR3 length equals 16 residues. CDR3: CASSKGRQGLNQPQHF. Here the CDR3 DNA reads TGTGCCAGCAGCAAAGGTCGGCAGGGGTTAAATCAGCCCCAGCATTTT.

The J gene is TRBJ2-2, the V gene TRBV5-6; 8 bases are a match to TRBD1. The CDR3 totals 19 residues. J was trimmed by 5 bases and V by 6 bases; bases with no gene match: 21. CDR1 SGHDT and CDR2 YYEEEE come from the germline V gene. This CDR3 is CASNEGWSRRTGSTGELFF. CDR3 nucleotide sequence: TGTGCCAGCAATGAGGGGTGGTCGCGACGGACAGGGTCGACCGGGGAGCTGTTTTTT.

The chain couples TRBV18 to TRBJ1-1; D is unclear. The CDR3 has 15 amino acids. Germline loops: CDR1 KGHSH, CDR2 LQKENI. The ends were cut back, 2 bases at V and 1 base at J, with 11 bases in the middle. The CDR3 DNA follows: TGTGCCAGCTCACCAGAGGTTCATGCGAACACTGAAGCTTTCTTT. This encodes CASSPEVHANTEAFF. The full variable domain, completed using reference TRBV18 and TRBJ1-1, is NAGVMQNPRHLVRRRGQEARLRCSPMKGHSHVYWYRQLPEEGLKFMVYLQKENIIDESGMPKERFSAEFPKEGPSILRIQQVVRGDSAAYFCASSPEVHANTEAFFGQGTRLTVV.

V is TRBV6-4 and J is TRBJ1-1; D unresolved. The germline V gene encodes CDR1 MRHNA and CDR2 SNTAGT. V lost 7 bases and J 4 bases, leaving 7 bases between the germline ends. There are 11 residues in the CDR3. Here the CDR3 reads CASKGRTEAFF. CDR3 in DNA: TGTGCCAGCAAGGGTCGCACTGAAGCTTTCTTT.

This clone was detected once. This sequence joins TRBV5-6 and TRBJ2-7; D remains ambiguous. Germline loops: CDR1 SGHDT, CDR2 YYEEEE. There are 15 residues in the CDR3. Trimming stripped 4 bases from V and 7 bases from J, with 21 bases between. The CDR3 reads CASSPGSFRSGEQYF. CDR3 DNA: TGTGCCAGCAGCCCAGGTTCGTTTAGGTCCGGGGAGCAGTACTTC.

As for this clone: Other DNA sequences in this specimen translate into the identical CDR3. The chain carries TRBV7-8 and TRBJ2-7; D gene ambiguous. Germline CDR1 SGHVS, CDR2 FQNEAQ. The V gene lost 5 bases and the J gene lost 3 bases, with 8 bases spanning the gap. The CDR3 has 12 amino acids. This CDR3 is CASSLTVYEQYF. In DNA, the CDR3 is TGTGCCAGCAGCCTTACCGTCTACGAGCAGTACTTC.

J is TRBJ2-1 and V is TRBV27; the D gene is possibly TRBD1 (6 bases). The germline CDR1 and CDR2 sequences are MNHEY and SMNVEV (reference sequence). Trimming pared 6 bases from V and 3 bases from J, leaving 9 bases between. This CDR3 spans 13 amino acids. The CDR3 region is CASSKQGYNEQFF. Here the CDR3 DNA reads TGTGCCAGCAGCAAACAGGGCTACAATGAGCAGTTCTTC.

The chain recombines TRBV19 with TRBJ1-1; 8 nucleotides align to TRBD1. Germline trimming cut 5 bases from V and 5 bases from J; bases unmatched to any gene: 7. This CDR3 spans 14 amino acids. Germline assignment: CDR1 LNHDA and CDR2 SQIVND (reference sequence). In DNA form, the CDR3 reads TGTGCCAGTAGTTTCCGGACAGGGAGAACTGAAGCTTTCTTT. Amino acid sequence: CASSFRTGRTEAFF.

This clone turned up a few times. This chain links TRBV29-1 with TRBJ1-1; TRBD1 is a possible D gene (6 bases). Germline CDR1 is SQVTM and CDR2 is ANQGSEA. Trimming stripped 4 bases from V and 6 bases from J, with 15 bases between. The CDR3 totals 13 residues. The CDR3 spells CSVVWGALAEAFF. CDR3 in DNA: TGCAGCGTTGTGTGGGGGGCTTTGGCTGAAGCTTTCTTT.

CDR3 sequence reads: CASSDGDSYEQYF. Here the CDR3 DNA reads TGTGCCAGCAGCGACGGAGACTCCTACGAGCAGTACTTC. The chain is built from TRBV5-6 and TRBJ2-7; D gene unclear. Trimming removed 4 bases from V and 0 bases from J, with 8 bases in between. The CDR3 extends over 13 amino acids. Germline CDR1 and CDR2: SGHDT and YYEEEE. Based on the CDR3 plus reference TRBV5-6 and TRBJ2-7, the full variable domain is DAGVTQSPTHLIKTRGQQVTLRCSPKSGHDTVSWYQQALGQGPQFIFQYYEEEERQRGNFPDRFSGHQFPNYSSELNVNALLLGDSALYLCASSDGDSYEQYFGPGTRLTVT.

This clone was detected only once. The chain couples TRBV11-2 to TRBJ2-3; 15 nucleotides agree with TRBD2. The V segment lost 5 bases and the J segment 5 bases; nucleotides outside the gene matches: 5. In germline, CDR1 is SGHAT, CDR2 FQNNGV. The CDR3 contains 16 residues. The CDR3 loop is CASSAGTSGRRDTQYF. CDR3 nucleotide sequence: TGTGCCAGCAGCGCCGGGACTAGCGGGAGGCGAGATACGCAGTATTTT. Combining the CDR3 with reference TRBV11-2 and TRBJ2-3 gives the whole variable domain EAGVAQSPRYKIIEKRQSVAFWCNPISGHATLYWYQQILGQGPKLLIQFQNNGVVDDSQLPKDRFSAERLKGVDSTLKIQPAKLEDSAVYLCASSAGTSGRRDTQYFGPGTRLTVL.

This rearrangement joins TRBV27 to TRBJ2-2; possibly TRBD1 for D (5 bases). CDR1 MNHEY and CDR2 SMNVEV come from the germline V gene (reference sequence). V was shortened by 3 bases and J by 1 base, with 12 bases between the two germline ends. The CDR3 totals 16 residues. The CDR3 region is CASSFIGHLNTGELFF. CDR3 bases: TGTGCCAGCAGTTTTATAGGACACCTGAACACCGGGGAGCTGTTTTTT.

The rearrangement uses TRBV28 and TRBJ1-2, with 7 bases that match TRBD1. J lost 4 bases, V lost 6 bases, and 14 bases had no gene match. CDR1 and CDR2 (germline): MDHEN, SYDVKM. This CDR3 is built from 16 residues. CDR3 loop: CASSPQLRGGTYGYTF. CDR3 coding DNA: TGTGCCAGCAGCCCCCAATTGCGAGGGGGCACCTATGGCTACACCTTC.

The chain joins TRBV19 to TRBJ1-2; TRBD1 is a possible D gene (6 bases). The CDR3 spans 17 residues. Germline lookup yields CDR1 LNHDA and CDR2 SQIVND (reference sequence). V was trimmed by 9 bases and J by 8 bases, leaving 31 bases between them. The DNA for the CDR3 is TGTGCCAGCCAAACGATAGCCCTAGGACAGCCTAATGAAGGCTACACCTTC. Amino acid sequence: CASQTIALGQPNEGYTF.

This chain uses TRBV9 with TRBJ1-1, with D maybe TRBD1 (6 bases). The germline V and J ends were trimmed by 4 bases and 3 bases, with 34 bases remaining between them. CDR3 size: 21 residues. From germline, CDR1 is SGDLS and CDR2 YYNGEE. The chain's CDR3 is CASSTQPRSTGFFYGDTEAFF. CDR3 coding DNA: TGTGCCAGCAGCACACAACCCCGGTCAACAGGGTTTTTTTATGGGGACACTGAAGCTTTCTTT.

The chain links TRBV7-2 to TRBJ1-1; D is uncertain. The CDR3 runs 12 residues. Germline assignment: CDR1 SGHTA and CDR2 FQGNSA. With 5 bases removed from V and 11 bases from J, the gap between germline ends came to 15 bases. In DNA, the CDR3 is TGTGCCAGCAGCCCCCGGAGGTCGGATGCTTTCTTT. Encoded protein: CASSPRRSDAFF. Together with reference TRBV7-2 and TRBJ1-1, the CDR3 gives the full variable domain: GAGVSQSPSNKVTEKGKDVELRCDPISGHTALYWYRQSLGQGLEFLIYFQGNSAPDKSGLPSDRFSAERTGGSVSTLTIQRTQQEDSAVYLCASSPRRSDAFFGQGTRLTVV.